This entry concerns a single T cell receptor beta chain. This sample was included in a study of CD8+ T cells in alopecia areata. V gave up 5 bases and J gave up 11 bases, with 13 bases separating them. The CDR3 has 12 residues. Germline V CDR1 and CDR2: SNHLY, FYNNEI. Sequencing templates came from extracted RNA that was reverse transcribed into cDNA. Assay used: immunoSEQ multiplex PCR; TCRdb lists only in-frame clones, some missing. There are 200,000 or so clones in the sample; approximately 53% occur only once, and about 5.3% lies in the top ten. The chain employs TRBV2 and TRBJ2-1; tentative D call: TRBD1 (5 bases). Sequences were obtained from CD8+ T cells sorted from blood. The TCR was taken from a human donor in good health. The CDR3 protein is CASSPQGNKQFF. The CDR3 nucleotides read TGTGCCAGCAGTCCTCAGGGTAATAAGCAGTTCTTC.